The T cell receptor (beta chain) described here comes from a study of T cell responses to AZD1222 COVID-19 vaccine. Findings and caveats of the study: Dominant CD4 TCR responses targeted spike regions 160-218 and 743-854. Mostly white British, mostly female donors; authors suggested clonal diversity may be underestimated. Baseline serostatus was positive in only six AZD1222 recipients.

In regard to this clone: Its antigen remains unknown.

V dropped 2 bases and J dropped 0; count of bases not matched to a gene: 4. The length of the CDR3 is 16 residues. Germline loops: CDR1 MDHEN, CDR2 SYDVKM. Method: immunoSEQ multiplex PCR; TCRdb's copy keeps in-frame clones and lacks some. Here the sample spans over 100,000 clones, about 87% being singletons. The J gene is TRBJ1-5, the V gene TRBV28; 7 nucleotides align to TRBD1. The specimen comprised peripheral blood, sampled on day 0 of AZD1222 vaccination. This clonotype was sampled from an adult in good health. In DNA, the CDR3 is TGTGCCAGCAGTTTACCGGGACAGTATAGCAATCAGCCCCAGCATTTT. Protein: CASSLPGQYSNQPQHF. Using reference TRBV28 and TRBJ1-5 for the parts outside the CDR3, the full variable domain is DVKVTQSSRYLVKRTGEKVFLECVQDMDHENMFWYRQDPGLGLRLIYFSYDVKMKEKGDIPEGYSVSREKKERFSLILESASTNQTSMYLCASSLPGQYSNQPQHFGDGTRLSIL.